Listed here is a single TCR beta chain. The ends lost 9 bases at V and 1 base at J; junction bases unmatched: 3. Germline V gives CDR1 ENHRY, CDR2 SYGVKD. CDR3 size: 14 residues. Only in-frame clones appear in the TCRdb table, and some are missing; sequencing was by immunoSEQ multiplex PCR. The sample has 60,000 or so clones, more than 90% seen once. This sample was taken from a study of cytomegalovirus exposure and HLA in healthy donors. On the study more broadly: In a later analysis, the approximately 110 validation repertoires were reported to have used the same platform as the approximately 700 first-cohort repertoires.

What was sequenced was PBMCs. The chain has TRBV10-3 and TRBJ2-2, with 9 nucleotides matching TRBD2. This receptor was obtained from a man aged 18-30 years in good health and CMV-seronegative. CDR3 in amino acids: CAIRTSENTGELFF. Written as DNA, the CDR3 is TGTGCCATTAGGACTAGCGAGAACACCGGGGAGCTGTTTTTT.